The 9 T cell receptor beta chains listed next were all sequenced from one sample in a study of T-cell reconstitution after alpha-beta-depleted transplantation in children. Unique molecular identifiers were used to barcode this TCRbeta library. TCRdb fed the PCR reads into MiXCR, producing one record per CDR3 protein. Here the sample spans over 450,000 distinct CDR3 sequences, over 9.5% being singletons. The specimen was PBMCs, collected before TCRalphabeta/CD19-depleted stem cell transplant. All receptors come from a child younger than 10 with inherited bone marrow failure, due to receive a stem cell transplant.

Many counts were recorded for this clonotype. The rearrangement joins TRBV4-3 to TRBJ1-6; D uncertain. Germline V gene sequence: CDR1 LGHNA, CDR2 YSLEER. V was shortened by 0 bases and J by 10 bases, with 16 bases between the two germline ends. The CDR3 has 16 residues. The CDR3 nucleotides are TGCGCCAGCAGCCAAGATTCGCGAAGGGAATACTCACCCCTCCACTTT. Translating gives CASSQDSRREYSPLHF.

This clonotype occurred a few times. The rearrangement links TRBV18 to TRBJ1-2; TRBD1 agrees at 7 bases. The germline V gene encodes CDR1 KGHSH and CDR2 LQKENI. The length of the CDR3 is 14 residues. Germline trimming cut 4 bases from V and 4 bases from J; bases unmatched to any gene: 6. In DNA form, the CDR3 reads TGTGCCAGCTCACTAGACAGGGTTGTCTATGGCTACACCTTC. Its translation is CASSLDRVVYGYTF.

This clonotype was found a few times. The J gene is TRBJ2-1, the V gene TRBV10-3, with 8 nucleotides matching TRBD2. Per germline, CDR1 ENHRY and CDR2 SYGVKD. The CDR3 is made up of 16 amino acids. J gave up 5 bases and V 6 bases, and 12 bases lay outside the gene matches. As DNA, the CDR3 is TGTGCCATCAGCAACTCTCTAGCGGGCGCAAACAATGAGCAGTTCTTC. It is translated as CAISNSLAGANNEQFF.

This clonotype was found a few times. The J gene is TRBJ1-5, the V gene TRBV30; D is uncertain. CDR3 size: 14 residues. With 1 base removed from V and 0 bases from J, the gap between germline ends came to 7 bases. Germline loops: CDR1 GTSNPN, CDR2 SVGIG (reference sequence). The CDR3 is CAWSAGGSNQPQHF. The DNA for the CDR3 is TGTGCCTGGAGTGCGGGAGGTAGCAATCAGCCCCAGCATTTT.

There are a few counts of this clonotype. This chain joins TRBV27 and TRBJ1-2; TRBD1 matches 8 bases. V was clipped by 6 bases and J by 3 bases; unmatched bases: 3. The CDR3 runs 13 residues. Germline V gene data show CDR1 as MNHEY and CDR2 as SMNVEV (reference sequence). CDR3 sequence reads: CASSGQGDYGYTF. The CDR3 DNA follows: TGTGCCAGCAGCGGACAGGGCGACTATGGCTACACCTTC.

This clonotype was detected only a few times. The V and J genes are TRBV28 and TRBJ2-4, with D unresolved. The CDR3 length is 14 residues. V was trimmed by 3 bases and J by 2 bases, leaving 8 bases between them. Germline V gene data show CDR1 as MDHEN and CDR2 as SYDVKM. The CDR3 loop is CASSFGLPKNIQYF. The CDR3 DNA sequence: TGTGCCAGCAGTTTTGGGCTCCCCAAAAACATTCAGTACTTC.

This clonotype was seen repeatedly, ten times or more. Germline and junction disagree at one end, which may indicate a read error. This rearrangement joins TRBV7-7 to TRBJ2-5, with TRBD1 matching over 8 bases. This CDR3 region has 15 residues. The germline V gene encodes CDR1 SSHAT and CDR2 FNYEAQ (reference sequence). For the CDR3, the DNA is TGTGCTAGCAGCCCCCAGGGGGCCCCCCAAGAGACCCAGTACTTC. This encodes CASSPQGAPQETQYF.

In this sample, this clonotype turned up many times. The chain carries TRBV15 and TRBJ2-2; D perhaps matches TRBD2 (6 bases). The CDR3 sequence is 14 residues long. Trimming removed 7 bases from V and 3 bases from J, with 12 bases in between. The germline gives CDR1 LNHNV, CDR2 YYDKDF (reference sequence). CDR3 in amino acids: CATNRDFDTGELFF. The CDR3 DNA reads TGTGCCACCAATCGGGACTTCGACACCGGGGAGCTGTTTTTT.

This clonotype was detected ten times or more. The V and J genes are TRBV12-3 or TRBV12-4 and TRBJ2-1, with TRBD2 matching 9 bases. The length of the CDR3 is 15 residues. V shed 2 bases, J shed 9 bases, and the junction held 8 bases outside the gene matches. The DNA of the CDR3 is TGTGCCAGCAGTTTATGGCTAGCGGGGAGTTCTGAGCAGTTCTTC. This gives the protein CASSLWLAGSSEQFF.